This is a list of T cell receptor beta chains from one sample in a study of shared clonotypes between healthy human individuals. Assay used: immunoSEQ multiplex PCR; TCRdb lists only in-frame clones, some missing. Seen here are 1.5 million to 1.9 million clones, about 98% observed once, and the top ten hold 0.45%. Sequencing was done on a sample of naive CD4+ T cells sorted from blood. These receptor sequences come from a man aged 30-40 years in good health. Each CDR3 is given without its conserved first and last residue. D genes are given only for firm matches.

D gene: TRBD1
V gene: TRBV25-1
CDR3 length: 10
J gene: TRBJ1-5
CDR3 protein: ASGTGGQPQH

D gene: NA
V gene: TRBV28
CDR3 length: 10
J gene: TRBJ2-7
CDR3 protein: ASSFSRVEQY

D gene: TRBD2
V gene: TRBV10-3
CDR3 length: 11
J gene: TRBJ2-5
CDR3 protein: AIGLAGGETQY

D gene: TRBD2
V gene: TRBV5-1
CDR3 length: 13
J gene: TRBJ2-7
CDR3 protein: ASSFGTSGYYEQY

D gene: NA
V gene: TRBV7-9
CDR3 length: 11
J gene: TRBJ2-3
CDR3 protein: ASSSQITDTQY

D gene: NA
V gene: TRBV5-1
CDR3 length: 10
J gene: TRBJ1-2
CDR3 protein: ASTAAIGGYT

D gene: NA
V gene: TRBV7-7
CDR3 length: 11
J gene: TRBJ2-2
CDR3 protein: ASSLIVSGELF

D gene: NA
V gene: TRBV5-1
CDR3 length: 15
J gene: TRBJ2-1
CDR3 protein: ASSLYETRGSYNEQF

D gene: TRBD2
V gene: TRBV23-1
CDR3 length: 14
J gene: TRBJ2-5
CDR3 protein: ASISGTSGSRETQY

D gene: TRBD1
V gene: TRBV2
CDR3 length: 12
J gene: TRBJ1-5
CDR3 protein: ASSDRQGAQPQH

D gene: NA
V gene: TRBV28
CDR3 length: 12
J gene: TRBJ1-1
CDR3 protein: ASRYTGPNTEAF

D gene: NA
V gene: TRBV29-1
CDR3 length: 9
J gene: TRBJ1-1
CDR3 protein: SGTHDLGAF

D gene: NA
V gene: TRBV28
CDR3 length: 12
J gene: TRBJ1-5
CDR3 protein: ASSPKGRGQPQH

D gene: TRBD1
V gene: TRBV29-1
CDR3 length: 12
J gene: TRBJ2-1
CDR3 protein: SVVHRGRRNEQF

D gene: TRBD1
V gene: TRBV18
CDR3 length: 13
J gene: TRBJ1-1
CDR3 protein: ASSLRTGPNTEAF

D gene: TRBD1
V gene: TRBV19
CDR3 length: 13
J gene: TRBJ2-3
CDR3 protein: ASTLQGASTDTQY

D gene: NA
V gene: TRBV28
CDR3 length: 14
J gene: TRBJ2-6
CDR3 protein: ASIRRRDSGANVLT

D gene: TRBD1
V gene: TRBV5-5
CDR3 length: 14
J gene: TRBJ2-2
CDR3 protein: ASSPRDRAFPGELF

D gene: TRBD1
V gene: TRBV28
CDR3 length: 13
J gene: TRBJ2-7
CDR3 protein: ASSLSGTEAYEQY

D gene: NA
V gene: TRBV2
CDR3 length: 14
J gene: TRBJ2-1
CDR3 protein: ASSGTSSFRYNEQF

D gene: NA
V gene: TRBV7-9
CDR3 length: 13
J gene: TRBJ2-7
CDR3 protein: ASVLPRGVSYEQY

D gene: NA
V gene: TRBV5-1
CDR3 length: 12
J gene: TRBJ1-1
CDR3 protein: ASSFYSGGAEAF

D gene: NA
V gene: TRBV6-5
CDR3 length: 14
J gene: TRBJ1-2
CDR3 protein: ASSYVTAGANYGYT

D gene: NA
V gene: TRBV25-1
CDR3 length: 10
J gene: TRBJ1-1
CDR3 protein: ASSAPNTEAF

D gene: NA
V gene: TRBV27
CDR3 length: 12
J gene: TRBJ2-1
CDR3 protein: ASSLGGTYNEQF

D gene: NA
V gene: TRBV2
CDR3 length: 13
J gene: TRBJ2-2
CDR3 protein: ASSRRTANTGELF

D gene: TRBD2
V gene: TRBV5-1
CDR3 length: 13
J gene: TRBJ2-1
CDR3 protein: ASSLETSGYNEQF

D gene: NA
V gene: TRBV29-1
CDR3 length: 11
J gene: TRBJ2-6
CDR3 protein: SVDTLGANVLT

D gene: NA
V gene: TRBV18
CDR3 length: 10
J gene: TRBJ1-2
CDR3 protein: ASSPEQYGYT

D gene: TRBD1
V gene: TRBV11-3
CDR3 length: 13
J gene: TRBJ2-2
CDR3 protein: ASSWGTENTGELF

D gene: NA
V gene: TRBV4-1
CDR3 length: 11
J gene: TRBJ2-1
CDR3 protein: ASSGWIYNEQF

D gene: TRBD2
V gene: TRBV5-1
CDR3 length: 14
J gene: TRBJ2-7
CDR3 protein: ASSLGLAGLPYEQY

D gene: TRBD2
V gene: TRBV27
CDR3 length: 13
J gene: TRBJ2-1
CDR3 protein: ASSFGGSSYNEQF

D gene: TRBD2
V gene: TRBV5-1
CDR3 length: 12
J gene: TRBJ2-1
CDR3 protein: ASRRLAGENEQF

D gene: NA
V gene: TRBV21-1
CDR3 length: 13
J gene: TRBJ1-3
CDR3 protein: ASSPGQGQGNTIY

D gene: TRBD1
V gene: TRBV7-9
CDR3 length: 12
J gene: TRBJ1-4
CDR3 protein: ASSSDRVGEKLF